Listed here are 17 T cell receptor beta chains from one sample, sequenced in a study of long-term antiretroviral therapy in people with HIV (dated by TCRdb to 2022 to 2024). The immunoSEQ hsTCRB v3.0 assay was used at survey level resolution to sequence the TRB variable region. TCRdb re-hosts the immuneACCESS table, in-frame sequences only. Its copies lack some clones; in the studies checked, an unresolved V gene accounts for under half of them, and the cause for the rest is not known. The sample includes 17,000 or so clones, with roughly 95% observed a single time. In total, the top ten clones hold over 1.1% of the sample. This sample comprised unsorted PBMCs, obtained approximately 11 years after starting antiretroviral therapy. The source is a man aged 30 to 45 with HIV.

The V call is TRBV29-1, the J call TRBJ2-2, with unresolved D. The CDR3 has 12 residues. The ends were cut back, 6 bases at V and 1 base at J, with 6 bases in the middle. Germline V gene sequence: CDR1 SQVTM, CDR2 ANQGSEA. CDR3 sequence reads: CSVDGNTGELFF. Written as DNA, the CDR3 is TGCAGCGTGGACGGGAACACCGGGGAGCTGTTTTTT.

The chain joins TRBV5-4 to TRBJ2-3; D possibly corresponds to TRBD2 (6 bases). CDR1 and CDR2 (germline): SGHNT, YYREEE (reference sequence). The CDR3 sequence is 14 residues long. Trimming took off 4 bases at V and 2 bases at J, with 11 bases between the two ends. CDR3 coding DNA: TGTGCCAGCAGCACCGGACTAAACACAGATACGCAGTATTTT. Its protein is CASSTGLNTDTQYF.

This chain uses TRBV5-6 with TRBJ2-7, with 11 bases that match TRBD1. The J segment lost 4 bases and the V segment lost 4 bases, leaving 4 bases of the junction unmatched. Germline V gene data show CDR1 as SGHDT and CDR2 as YYEEEE. The CDR3 covers 14 residues. This CDR3 reads CASSSGQGAYEQYV. CDR3 DNA sequence: TGTGCCAGCAGCAGCGGACAGGGGGCTTACGAGCAGTACGTC.

The chain uses TRBV7-9 and TRBJ1-4; TRBD1 matches at 7 bases. The CDR3 length is 15 residues. Germline V lookup: CDR1 SEHNR, CDR2 FQNEAQ (reference sequence). With V trimmed by 5 bases and J by 5 bases, 8 bases remained unmatched. This CDR3 is CASSPQGGENEKLFF. The CDR3 DNA sequence: TGTGCCAGCAGCCCTCAGGGGGGAGAGAATGAAAAACTGTTTTTT. The full variable domain, in which reference TRBV7-9 and TRBJ1-4 provide the parts outside the CDR3, is DTGVSQNPRHKITKRGQNVTFRCDPISEHNRLYWYRQTLGQGPEFLTYFQNEAQLEKSRLLSDRFSAERPKGSFSTLEIQRTEQGDSAMYLCASSPQGGENEKLFFGSGTQLSVL.

The chain is built from TRBV30 and TRBJ2-5, with D possibly matching TRBD2 (6 bases). Trimming cost V 4 bases and J 9 bases, with 21 bases left between them. CDR3 size: 14 residues. Per germline, CDR1 GTSNPN and CDR2 SVGIG (reference sequence). The DNA of the CDR3 is TGTGCCTGGAACCCCGGGACTGGCCGTCAGGCCCAGTACTTC. Encoded protein: CAWNPGTGRQAQYF.

J is TRBJ2-2 and V is TRBV4-2; D is perhaps TRBD2 (6 bases). The CDR3 runs to 13 residues. Germline assignment: CDR1 LGHNA and CDR2 YNFKEQ. Trimming removed 3 bases from V and 6 bases from J, with 8 bases in between. This chain's CDR3 is CASSQEGSGELFF. The DNA for the CDR3 is TGTGCCAGCAGCCAGGAGGGGTCCGGGGAGCTGTTTTTT.

The V gene is TRBV5-1, the J gene TRBJ1-6, with D possibly TRBD1 on 6 matching bases. Germline CDR1 and CDR2: SGHRS and YFSETQ. V was trimmed by 0 bases and J by 8 bases, leaving 12 bases between them. The CDR3 totals 15 residues. The CDR3 DNA follows: TGCGCCAGCAGCTTGGAAGGGGGGCGTGATTCACCCCTCCACTTT. Its translation is CASSLEGGRDSPLHF.

This clone was found a few times. V and J are TRBV5-5 and TRBJ2-1; 12 positions agree with TRBD2. The germline gives CDR1 SGHKS, CDR2 YYEKEE (reference sequence). The CDR3 is 15 amino acids. J was trimmed by 6 bases and V by 4 bases; bases with no gene match: 5. The CDR3 region has the DNA TGTGCCAGCAGCCCACTAGCGGGGGGCCCCAATGAGCAGTTCTTC. Encoded protein: CASSPLAGGPNEQFF.

This chain connects TRBV5-4 to TRBJ2-7, with D tentatively TRBD1 (6 bases). The CDR3 totals 13 residues. V lost 4 bases, J lost 4 bases, and 12 bases lay in between. The germline CDR1 and CDR2 sequences are SGHNT and YYREEE (reference sequence). CDR3 DNA sequence: TGTGCCAGCAGCGCAGACAGGATGTACGAGCAGTACTTC. Translation: CASSADRMYEQYF.

The CDR3 DNA reads TGTGCCAGCAGCTTATGGGGGCGCGAGGAAAAACTGTTTTTT. Residues: CASSLWGREEKLFF. The gene calls are TRBV5-8 and TRBJ1-4; tentatively, D is TRBD1 (6 bases). Trimming pared 2 bases from V and 8 bases from J, leaving 13 bases between. The CDR3 is 14 amino acids. Germline CDR1 is SGHTS and CDR2 is YDEGEE. The full variable domain, completed using reference TRBV5-8 and TRBJ1-4, is EAGVTQSPTHLIKTRGQQATLRCSPISGHTSVYWYQQALGLGLQFLLWYDEGEERNRGNFPPRFSGRQFPNYSSELNVNALELEDSALYLCASSLWGREEKLFFGSGTQLSVL.

The V gene is TRBV4-1, the J gene TRBJ2-5; 11 nucleotides match TRBD1. Gene TRBJ2-7 matches the end of the DNA better, so the J call may be wrong. CDR1 is MGHRA and CDR2 is YSYEKL in the germline V gene. The CDR3 spans 17 residues. The CDR3 reads CASSQEDGTGGSYEQYF. CDR3 bases: TGCGCCAGCAGCCAAGAGGACGGGACAGGGGGCTCCTACGAGCAGTACTTC.

The chain joins TRBV4-1 to TRBJ2-7; TRBD1 matches at 7 bases. Trimming cost V 4 bases and J 3 bases; bases outside gene matches: 9. CDR1 is MGHRA and CDR2 is YSYEKL in the germline V gene. The CDR3 has 15 amino acids. The CDR3 DNA follows: TGCGCCAGCAGCCCCGCCAGGGGGTTCAGCTACGAGCAGTACTTC. Translated, it gives CASSPARGFSYEQYF.

V and J are TRBV2 and TRBJ1-3; D is ambiguous. The CDR3 spans 16 residues. Per germline, CDR1 SNHLY and CDR2 FYNNEI. Between the trimmed V and J ends, which lost 2 bases and 5 bases, there was a span of 16 bases. CDR3 DNA sequence: TGTGCCAGCAGTGAATCTGTCCCTCACCCCAGAAACACCATATATTTT. It is translated as CASSESVPHPRNTIYF.

The chain couples TRBV7-9 to TRBJ2-5; D ambiguous. Germline loops: CDR1 SEHNR, CDR2 FQNEAQ (reference sequence). The CDR3 totals 12 residues. Trimming pared 5 bases from V and 3 bases from J, leaving 7 bases between. CDR3 nucleotides: TGTGCCAGCAGCCCGTCAGAAGAGACCCAGTACTTC. As protein: CASSPSEETQYF.

The CDR3 protein is CASSPLGMGVFNEQFF. As DNA, the CDR3 is TGCGCCAGCAGCCCCCTAGGAATGGGGGTCTTCAATGAGCAGTTCTTC. The chain carries TRBV4-1 and TRBJ2-1, with D perhaps matching TRBD1 or TRBD2 (5 bases each). The germline V and J ends were trimmed by 4 bases and 6 bases, with 19 bases remaining between them. The CDR3 is 16 residues long. Germline CDR1 is MGHRA and CDR2 is YSYEKL.

The chain joins TRBV11-2 to TRBJ1-6; no firm D call. This CDR3 has 18 amino acids. Trimming pared 1 base from V and 0 bases from J, leaving 13 bases between. The germline CDR1 and CDR2 sequences are SGHAT and FQNNGV. The CDR3 loop reads CASSLVGSSYSYNSPLHF. In nucleotides, the CDR3 is TGTGCCAGCAGCTTAGTTGGGTCGAGCTACTCCTATAATTCACCCCTCCACTTT.

The chain links TRBV11-1 to TRBJ2-1; D may match TRBD1 or TRBD2 (5 bases each). Germline V gene data show CDR1 as SGHAT and CDR2 as FQDESV (reference sequence). Trimming cost V 7 bases and J 5 bases, with 12 bases left between them. The CDR3 contains 13 residues. In DNA form, the CDR3 reads TGTGCCAGCAAATGGGACCAAAACAATGAGCAGTTCTTC. This sequence encodes CASKWDQNNEQFF.